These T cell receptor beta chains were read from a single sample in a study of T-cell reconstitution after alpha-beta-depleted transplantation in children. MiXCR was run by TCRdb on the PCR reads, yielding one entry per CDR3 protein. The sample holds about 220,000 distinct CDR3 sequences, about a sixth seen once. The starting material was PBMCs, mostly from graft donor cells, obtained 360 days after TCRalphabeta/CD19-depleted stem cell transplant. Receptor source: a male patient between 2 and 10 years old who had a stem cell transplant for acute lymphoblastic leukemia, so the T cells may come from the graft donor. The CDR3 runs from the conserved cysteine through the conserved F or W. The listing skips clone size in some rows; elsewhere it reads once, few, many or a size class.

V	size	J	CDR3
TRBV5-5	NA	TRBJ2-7	CASSLAGGTSMTTYEQYF
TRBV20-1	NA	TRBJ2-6	CSARDLGGAGANVLTF
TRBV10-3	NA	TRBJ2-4	CAISDGVDLAKNIQYF
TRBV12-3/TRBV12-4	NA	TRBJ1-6	CASSSLQGLYNSPLHF
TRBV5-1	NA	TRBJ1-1	CASSFVGGTGIRTEAFF
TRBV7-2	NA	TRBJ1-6	CASSMTGGDNSPLHF
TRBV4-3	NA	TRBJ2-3	CASSQVISGSFLDTQYF
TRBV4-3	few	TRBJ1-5	CASSQDLVREDQPQHF
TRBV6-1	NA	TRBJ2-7	CASSADWLSSYEQYF
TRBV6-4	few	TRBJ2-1	CASSDSGTHDNEQFF
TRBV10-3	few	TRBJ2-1	CASARGRLHYNEQFF
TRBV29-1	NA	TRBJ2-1	CSDEAGLEQFF
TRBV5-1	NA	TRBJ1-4	CASSSTGVLAKLFF
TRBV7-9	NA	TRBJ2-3	CASSLEGTSTDTQYF
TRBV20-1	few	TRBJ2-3	CSAVRFTDTQYF
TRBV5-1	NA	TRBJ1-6	CASSPATGSNNSPLHF
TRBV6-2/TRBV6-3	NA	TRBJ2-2	CASTQEQGAPGRELFF
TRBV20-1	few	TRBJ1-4	CSAQGRTSTNEKLFF
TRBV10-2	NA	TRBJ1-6	CASSESSYNSPLHF
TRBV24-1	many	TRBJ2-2	CATSDRDGTGELFF
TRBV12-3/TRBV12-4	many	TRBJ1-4	CASSPTGFGGNEKLFF
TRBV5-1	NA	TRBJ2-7	CASSKDRAVVEQYF
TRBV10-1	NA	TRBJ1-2	CASSTGTGYGGYTF
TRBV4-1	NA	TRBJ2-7	CASSHGQTYEQYF
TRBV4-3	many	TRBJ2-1	CASRISTGSSYNEQFF
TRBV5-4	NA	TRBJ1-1	CASRPHQSNTEAFF
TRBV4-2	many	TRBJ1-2	CASSQDGQGVYYGYTF
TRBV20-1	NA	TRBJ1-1	CSASRREAFF
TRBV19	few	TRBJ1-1	CASSPTGTNTEAFF
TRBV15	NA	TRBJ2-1	CATSRRTGSYNEQFF
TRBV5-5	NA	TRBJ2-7	CASSLAGGVGTYEQYF
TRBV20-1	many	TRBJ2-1	CSARGDSTDEQFF
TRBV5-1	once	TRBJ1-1	CASSLGTGMFTEAFF
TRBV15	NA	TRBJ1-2	CATSRQDSNYGYNF
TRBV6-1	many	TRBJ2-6	CASTLTRTGGRAGANVLTF
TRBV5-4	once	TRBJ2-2	CASSRTAKNTGELFF
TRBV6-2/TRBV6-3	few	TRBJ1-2	CASSGGLYGYTF
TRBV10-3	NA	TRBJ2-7	CAIESRQGANYEQYF